The 14 T cell receptor beta chains below come from one sample, sequenced in a study of stem cell transplantation in POMP-related autoinflammatory disease. Libraries were prepared by immunoSEQ multiplex PCR; TCRdb keeps only in-frame clonotypes and omits some of them. The sample contains some 3,000 clones, about 91% of which appear only once. This material consisted of CD4+ follicular helper T cells (Tfh) from PBMCs, taken after stem cell transplantation. These receptors were taken from a human patient with POMP-related autoinflammation and immune dysregulation (PRAID). Some T cells may trace back to the graft donor.

This chain uses TRBV29-1 with TRBJ1-2; 10 bases are shared with TRBD1. CDR3 length equals 13 residues. V shed 3 bases, J shed 8 bases, and the junction held 6 bases outside the gene matches. From germline, CDR1 is SQVTM and CDR2 ANQGSEA. The CDR3 region is CSVEKGTGDGYTF. CDR3 coding DNA: TGCAGCGTTGAGAAGGGGACAGGGGACGGCTACACCTTC.

This chain connects TRBV5-1 to TRBJ2-7; D is possibly TRBD1 (6 bases). The CDR3 totals 15 residues. Looked up from germline, CDR1 is SGHRS and CDR2 is YFSETQ. V gave up 4 bases and J gave up 0 bases, with 14 bases separating them. CDR3 in DNA: TGCGCCAGCAGCCTCGGGACACTAAGCTCCTACGAGCAGTACTTC. Translated: CASSLGTLSSYEQYF. Based on the CDR3 plus reference TRBV5-1 and TRBJ2-7, the full variable domain is KAGVTQTPRYLIKTRGQQVTLSCSPISGHRSVSWYQQTPGQGLQFLFEYFSETQRNKGNFPGRFSGRQFSNSRSEMNVSTLELGDSALYLCASSLGTLSSYEQYFGPGTRLTVT.

The CDR3 DNA reads as TGTGCCAGCAGCAAAAGACGCTGGACGGGGGCTTGCTCTGGAAACACCATATATTTT. It encodes CASSKRRWTGACSGNTIYF. V gene TRBV21-1 combines with J gene TRBJ1-3. TRBV21-1 is termed a pseudogene. The CDR3 totals 19 residues.

The chain employs TRBV19 and TRBJ2-2, with D perhaps matching TRBD1 (5 bases). Germline CDR1 is LNHDA and CDR2 is SQIVND (reference sequence). The CDR3 loop spans 15 amino acids. Trimming stripped 2 bases from V and 7 bases from J, with 14 bases between. CDR3 sequence (DNA): TGTGCCAGTAGTATATTGGCCAGGGTTGACGGGGAGCTGTTTTTT. Protein product: CASSILARVDGELFF. Filled out from reference TRBV19 and TRBJ2-2, the complete variable domain reads DGGITQSPKYLFRKEGQNVTLSCEQNLNHDAMYWYRQDPGQGLRLIYYSQIVNDFQKGDIAEGYSVSREKKESFPLTVTSAQKNPTAFYLCASSILARVDGELFFGEGSRLTVL.

The CDR3 region has the DNA TGTGCCAGCAGCTTAGACGGCTCGAGCTCCTACAATGAGCAGTTCTTC. Residues: CASSLDGSSSYNEQFF. The V call is TRBV11-2, the J call TRBJ2-1, with D hard to call. V was shortened by 0 bases and J by 0 bases, with 9 bases between the two germline ends. The CDR3 length is 16 residues. Per germline, CDR1 SGHAT and CDR2 FQNNGV.

The rearrangement uses TRBV2 and TRBJ2-5; 7 nucleotides line up with TRBD2. CDR1 is SNHLY and CDR2 is FYNNEI in the germline V gene. J was trimmed by 2 bases and V by 10 bases; bases with no gene match: 7. This CDR3 comprises 13 residues. The CDR3 DNA follows: TGTGCCACCGGGGGGACTTTACAAGAGACCCAGTACTTC. It is translated as CATGGTLQETQYF.

The gene calls are TRBV21-1 and TRBJ2-5; the D call of TRBD2 is as the table states it, not checked on the DNA. TRBV21-1 is designated a pseudogene. This CDR3 spans 14 amino acids. The CDR3 spells CASSKRERKETQYF. The CDR3, as DNA: TGTGCCAGCAGCAAGAGGGAAAGGAAAGAGACCCAGTACTTC.

The CDR3 DNA reads as TGTGCCAGCAGCGTAGCTACTCGATCGGGCACCGGGGAGCTGTTTTTT. It yields the protein CASSVATRSGTGELFF. The gene calls are TRBV9 and TRBJ2-2; D is uncertain. Germline loops: CDR1 SGDLS, CDR2 YYNGEE. Trimming shortened V by 0 bases and J by 4 bases, and 13 bases separated the two germline ends. This CDR3 contains 16 residues.

This clone came up a few times. V usage is TRBV3-1 (or the pseudogene TRBV3-2) and J usage is TRBJ1-6, with a possible D match to TRBD1 (5 bases). The germline V gene encodes CDR1 LGHDT and CDR2 YNNKEL (reference sequence). This CDR3 is 15 amino acids long. V was clipped by 1 base and J by 8 bases, with 12 bases between them. The CDR3 coding sequence is TGTGCCAGCAGCCAAGGCTACAGGTTGGATTCACCCCTCCACTTT. Protein: CASSQGYRLDSPLHF.

The chain links TRBV18 to TRBJ1-2; maybe TRBD1 (5 bases). Germline V gives CDR1 KGHSH, CDR2 LQKENI. The V and J ends lost 3 bases and 5 bases respectively, with 13 bases between them. The CDR3 runs to 14 residues. In DNA form, the CDR3 reads TGTGCCAGCTCACCCGGGACCGGGGGGTATGGCTACACCTTC. This gives the protein CASSPGTGGYGYTF.

The chain is built from TRBV18 and TRBJ2-7; TRBD1 is a possible D gene (6 bases). V dropped 2 bases and J dropped 5 bases, with 10 bases sitting between them. Germline CDR1 is KGHSH and CDR2 is LQKENI. The CDR3 is 13 amino acids. CDR3 in DNA: TGTGCCAGCTCACCAGGACAGAACGACGAGCAGTACGTC. It is translated as CASSPGQNDEQYV.

V usage is TRBV6-1 and J usage is TRBJ2-2, with D unresolved. CDR1 is MNHNS, CDR2 SASEGT, per germline. The CDR3 loop spans 14 amino acids. V shed 6 bases and J shed 0 bases, with 8 bases lying between them. The CDR3 nucleotides read TGTGCCAGCAGACCTGCGGCGAACACCGGGGAGCTGTTTTTT. Protein sequence: CASRPAANTGELFF.

The chain has TRBV6-5 and TRBJ2-7; D might be TRBD2 (7 bases). The germline V gene has CDR1 MNHEY and CDR2 SVGAGI. This CDR3 region has 15 residues. V was clipped by 5 bases and J by 4 bases, with 18 bases between them. CDR3 in amino acids: CASSPGPGGPYEQYF. The DNA of the CDR3 is TGTGCCAGCAGTCCCGGCCCCGGGGGGCCATACGAGCAGTACTTC.

V and J are TRBV5-8 and TRBJ2-2; possible D gene TRBD2, 6 bases. Deletions cut 2 bases from V and 1 base from J, with 9 bases between. There are 15 residues in the CDR3. CDR1 is SGHTS, CDR2 YDEGEE, per germline. CDR3 loop: CASSLGTLNTGELFF. Here the CDR3 DNA reads TGTGCCAGCAGCTTAGGGACTCTGAACACCGGGGAGCTGTTTTTT.